The 14 T cell receptor beta chains below come from one sample, sequenced in a study of B cell selection in AIRE deficiency. Generated by immunoSEQ multiplex PCR, the TCRdb table keeps only in-frame clones and is missing some. This table holds over 20,000 clones, around 97% found once. CD4+CD127+ cells were sorted as the conventional CD4 T cells. Specimen: conventional CD4+ T cells sorted from PBMCs. The receptors here all came from a human donor with AIRE deficiency.

The V and J genes are TRBV14 and TRBJ2-1; TRBD2 matches at 9 bases. Germline loops: CDR1 SGHDN, CDR2 FVKESK. The CDR3 sequence is 19 residues long. V was clipped by 1 base and J by 4 bases; unmatched bases: 14. CDR3 region: CASSQGTPLASGNYNEQFF. DNA for the CDR3: TGTGCCAGCAGCCAAGGAACGCCGTTGGCTAGCGGGAATTACAATGAGCAGTTCTTC.

This clone was seen once. This sequence joins TRBV6-6 and TRBJ1-2, with TRBD1 matching 10 bases. The CDR3 covers 16 residues. Germline CDR1 MNHNY, CDR2 SVGAGI (reference sequence). The J segment lost 0 bases and the V segment lost 5 bases, leaving 6 bases of the junction unmatched. The CDR3 region has the DNA TGTGCCAGCAGTCCGCGACAGGGGGCAGCTAACTATGGCTACACCTTC. The encoded protein is CASSPRQGAANYGYTF.

The genes are TRBV6-1 and TRBJ1-5; D call uncertain. V was trimmed by 3 bases and J by 5 bases, leaving 5 bases between them. Germline V gene sequence: CDR1 MNHNS, CDR2 SASEGT. This CDR3 contains 12 residues. CDR3 residues: CASSEIDQPQHF. The CDR3 DNA follows: TGTGCCAGCAGTGAGATTGATCAGCCCCAGCATTTT.

The chain employs TRBV9 and TRBJ1-1; TRBD1 agrees at 7 bases. Trimming took 3 bases from V and 4 from J; bases not matched to a gene: 15. Germline-derived CDR1 and CDR2 are SGDLS and YYNGEE. This CDR3 has 17 residues. The CDR3 DNA follows: TGTGCCAGCAGCGCCGACAGGGTTGGGTTTGCTAGCACTGAAGCTTTCTTT. Its protein is CASSADRVGFASTEAFF.

This clone was seen once. The chain joins TRBV6-6 to TRBJ1-2; a possible D gene is TRBD1 (6 bases). The CDR3 is 14 residues long. Trimming took 5 bases from V and 5 from J, leaving 15 bases between them. Per germline, CDR1 MNHNY and CDR2 SVGAGI (reference sequence). The CDR3 bases are TGTGCCAGCAGTCTACAGGGACCCTCATATGGCTACACCTTC. It codes for CASSLQGPSYGYTF.

The chain is built from TRBV5-4 and TRBJ2-1, with 8 bases identical to TRBD2. Germline V CDR1 and CDR2: SGHNT, YYREEE (reference sequence). V gave up 4 bases and J gave up 3 bases; unmatched junction bases: 6. The CDR3 runs to 15 residues. For the CDR3, the DNA is TGTGCCAGCAGCCCGATTAGCGGGGTCTACAATGAGCAGTTCTTC. This codes for CASSPISGVYNEQFF.

The chain has TRBV20-1 and TRBJ1-2; unclear D gene. The germline CDR1 and CDR2 sequences are DFQATT and SNEGSKA (reference sequence). The CDR3 contains 10 residues. Trimming shortened V by 7 bases and J by 8 bases, and 11 bases separated the two germline ends. CDR3: CSVKGKGYTF. Here the CDR3 DNA reads TGCAGTGTAAAGGGCAAGGGCTACACCTTC.

The rearrangement links TRBV6-5 to TRBJ1-5; D not certain. The germline CDR1 and CDR2 sequences are MNHEY and SVGAGI. Trimming shortened V by 4 bases and J by 9 bases, and 22 bases separated the two germline ends. There are 16 residues in the CDR3. The CDR3 sequence: CASSLPPVQGFRPQHF. Written as DNA, the CDR3 is TGTGCCAGCAGTTTACCCCCCGTACAAGGATTCAGGCCCCAGCATTTT.

This chain joins TRBV7-9 and TRBJ2-2, with D maybe TRBD2 (6 bases). The CDR3 contains 15 residues. Trimming shortened V by 10 bases and J by 3 bases, and 18 bases separated the two germline ends. Looked up from germline, CDR1 is SEHNR and CDR2 is FQNEAQ (reference sequence). This CDR3 is CAIPWRGWDTGELFF. The CDR3, as DNA: TGTGCCATCCCATGGAGGGGATGGGACACCGGGGAGCTGTTTTTT.

The chain couples TRBV2 to TRBJ1-4; a possible D gene is TRBD1 (5 bases). The CDR3 runs to 14 residues. Germline CDR1 and CDR2: SNHLY and FYNNEI. The V gene lost 7 bases and the J gene lost 4 bases, with 13 bases spanning the gap. The CDR3 DNA sequence: TGTGCCAGCAATTCCGGGGGGGATAATGAAAAACTGTTTTTT. This gives the protein CASNSGGDNEKLFF.

The chain uses TRBV5-4 and TRBJ2-7, with 7 nucleotides matching TRBD1. The CDR3 runs 14 residues. V dropped 2 bases and J dropped 1; count of bases not matched to a gene: 3. Germline V gene lookup returns CDR1 SGHNT and CDR2 YYREEE (reference sequence). CDR3 loop: CASSLRQGSYEQYF. CDR3 bases: TGTGCCAGCAGCTTACGACAGGGATCCTACGAGCAGTACTTC.

The chain recombines TRBV29-1 with TRBJ2-5; TRBD1 agrees at 8 bases. The CDR3 is 13 residues long. V dropped 4 bases and J dropped 4; count of bases not matched to a gene: 5. From germline, CDR1 is SQVTM and CDR2 ANQGSEA. The CDR3 DNA reads TGCAGCGTTGTAGTCGACAGGGGAGAGACCCAGTACTTC. Its protein is CSVVVDRGETQYF. Drawing the rest from reference TRBV29-1 and TRBJ2-5, the complete variable domain is SAVISQKPSRDICQRGTSLTIQCQVDSQVTMMFWYRQQPGQSLTLIATANQGSEATYESGFVIDKFPISRPNLTFSTLTVSNMSPEDSSIYLCSVVVDRGETQYFGPGTRLLVL.

The rearrangement joins TRBV6-5 to TRBJ2-7; TRBD2 aligns across 9 bases. CDR1 and CDR2 (germline): MNHEY, SVGAGI. V lost 0 bases and J lost 1; bases outside the gene matches: 4. The CDR3 sequence is 16 residues long. Here the CDR3 DNA reads TGTGCCAGCAGTTACTCGATCCTAGCGGGGTCCTACGAGCAGTACTTC. Its translation is CASSYSILAGSYEQYF.

The chain is built from TRBV4-1 and TRBJ2-7; TRBD2 is a possible D gene (6 bases). The V gene lost 4 bases and the J gene lost 2 bases, with 15 bases spanning the gap. CDR1 is MGHRA and CDR2 is YSYEKL in the germline V gene. CDR3 length equals 15 residues. The CDR3 loop is CASSRGGTGAYEQYF. The CDR3, as DNA: TGCGCCAGCAGCCGAGGTGGGACGGGGGCCTACGAGCAGTACTTC.